This TCR beta chain was sequenced during a study of blood T cell repertoires in COVID-19 (dated by TCRdb to 2018 to 2021). Turning to the overall study: Samples from collaborators originated in the United States, Italy and Spain and spanned both the acute and convalescent phases of COVID-19. The prospective study material was composed of cDNA or gDNA derived from T cells, B-cell-depleted T cells, or PBMCs. The dataset comprised deeply sampled blood TCRbeta repertoires from subjects exposed to, actively infected with, or recovered from COVID-19. A freely available public database, intended as a resource for researchers studying the immune response to SARS-CoV-2, is where the repertoires were released. The samples were drawn from the first 160 participants of the ongoing ImmuneRACE study and from some 1,300 subjects provided by 6 global collaborators. The sample metadata nearly always contained a de-identified subject ID, COVID-19 status, age in years and sex. Where HLA class I and class II types were available, the types were taken from metadata supplied by the sample provider, not from assay-based typing.

The CDR1 and CDR2 encoded by the germline V gene are SGHDT and YYEEEE. The germline ends are 17 bases apart after V is trimmed by 6 bases and J by 7 bases. The CDR3, from cysteine to phenylalanine, totals 14 residues. Solely the CDR3 DNA is kept, with 42 bases framed from the first base. The immunoSEQ Assay, a bias-controlled multiplex PCR, was used to amplify TCRbeta CDR3 regions from genomic DNA. The authors' pipeline ran thus. The number of nucleated cells in each sample was estimated by amplification of reference gene primers within the assay. To quantify the absolute abundance of each unique TCRbeta CDR3 rearrangement, sequence reads were collapsed and filtered. For each sample, productive Simpson clonality was calculated as the square root of Simpson's diversity index across productive rearrangements. TCRdb limited this immuneACCESS table to in-frame rearrangements with V and J called. A share of clones is missing; checked studies link under half to unresolved V genes, and the rest is unexplained. Clone size and V and J calls were adopted from that table, with D and trimming inferred from the DNA. This sample comprises approximately 82,000 clones, around 89% of them detected only once. The ten largest account for approximately 15% of the sample.

The research as a whole found: The amount of clinical and demographic metadata varied by source and participant and was provided uncurated.

The collaborating institutions used their own protocols to collect whole blood in K2EDTA tubes. For TCRbeta analysis, collaborator samples were shipped as frozen whole blood, as isolated PBMCs, or as DNA extracted from either sample type. As regards this clone: Its specific antigen is unknown. Base qualities were left out, and no much larger clone turns up one base away.

The specimen was peripheral blood. The rearranged chain carries TRBV5-6 and TRBJ2-4; TRBD1 is a weak D gene call, 5 bases matching. The clonotype was recovered from a man aged 65 to 79 with active or convalescent COVID-19. Here is the DNA: TGTGCCAGCACTCGCGACAGAAGACCCAACATTCAGTACTTC. The resulting protein is CASTRDRRPNIQYF.